A selection of T cell receptor beta chains follows, all from one sample in a study of cytomegalovirus exposure and HLA in healthy donors. Sequencing used immunoSEQ multiplex PCR; TCRdb keeps in-frame clones, though not all of them. The sample lists 150,000 or so clones; 76% were seen once. Sequenced material: PBMCs. The receptor set was obtained from a female donor in good health and CMV-seronegative. Each CDR3 is given with its conserved first and last residue. The D gene is left open where the match is weak. The size of a clone is reported for some rows only, either as once, few or many, or as a class for expanded clones.

cdr3_aa cdr3_nt j_call d_call v_call clone_size
CASSLLSGRASDTQYF TGTGCCAGCAGCTTGCTCAGCGGGAGGGCCTCGGATACGCAGTATTTT TRBJ2-3 TRBD2 TRBV5-6 .
CASRGRTQRLAEYEQYF TGCGCCAGCAGGGGGAGAACCCAGAGACTAGCGGAATACGAGCAGTACTTC TRBJ2-7 TRBD2 TRBV10-1 .
CASSPSGRNQETQYF TGCGCCAGCAGCCCTAGCGGACGGAATCAAGAGACCCAGTACTTC TRBJ2-5 TRBD2 TRBV4-3 .
CASSLSTAYEQYF TGCGCCAGCAGCTTGTCCACTGCCTACGAGCAGTACTTC TRBJ2-7 . TRBV5-1 .
CASSLTGTYYEQYF TGTGCCAGCAGCTTGACAGGGACTTACTACGAGCAGTACTTC TRBJ2-7 . TRBV13 .
CASSQTGGRETQYF TGCGCCAGCAGCCAGACAGGGGGGAGAGAGACCCAGTACTTC TRBJ2-5 TRBD1 TRBV4-3 .
CASSTRTVQETQYF TGCGCCAGCAGCACCCGGACAGTCCAAGAGACCCAGTACTTC TRBJ2-5 . TRBV5-1 .
CASSRPGRRFPAQPQHF TGTGCCAGTAGTCGGCCCGGTCGCAGGTTTCCGGCTCAGCCCCAGCATTTT TRBJ1-5 . TRBV19 .
CASSPRQGFVYEQYF TGTGCCAGCAGCCCCAGACAGGGTTTCGTTTACGAGCAGTACTTC TRBJ2-7 TRBD1 TRBV9 once
CASSSGAVGGTEAFF TGTGCCAGCAGCTCGGGAGCCGTGGGGGGGACTGAAGCTTTCTTT TRBJ1-1 . TRBV5-4 .
CAWSVGGHGELFF TGTGCCTGGAGTGTTGGAGGGCACGGGGAGCTGTTTTTT TRBJ2-2 . TRBV30 once
CASSLATGSNSPLHF TGTGCCAGCAGCTTAGCGACAGGGTCAAATTCACCCCTCCACTTT TRBJ1-6 TRBD1 TRBV11-2 few
CASSQTSGSRLNQQFF TGTGCCAGCAGCCAAACTAGCGGGAGTCGTCTTAATCAGCAGTTCTTC TRBJ2-1 TRBD2 TRBV27 few
CASSHRGRYTGELFF TGTGCCAGCAGCCACAGGGGGCGGTACACCGGGGAGCTGTTTTTT TRBJ2-2 TRBD1 TRBV5-4 .
CASDRDTLLNTEAFF TGTGCCAGCGATAGGGACACCCTATTGAACACTGAAGCTTTCTTT TRBJ1-1 . TRBV6-1 .
CASSRGPRQASGANGLTF TGTGCCAGCAGCCGGGGCCCTAGACAGGCCTCAGGGGCCAACGGCCTGACTTTC TRBJ2-6 . TRBV7-2 .
CASSRRGGVGQPQHF TGTGCCAGCAGTCGACGCGGGGGGGTGGGCCAGCCCCAGCATTTT TRBJ1-5 . TRBV27 .
CASSMRGLDPQFF TGTGCCAGTAGTATGAGGGGACTAGACCCACAGTTCTTC TRBJ2-1 TRBD2 TRBV19 .
CASSSTQASGSLKYF TGTGCCAGCAGCTCCACCCAGGCTAGCGGGAGTCTCAAGTACTTC TRBJ2-5 TRBD2 TRBV7-3 few
CASSLSRTRGGYTF TGTGCCAGCAGTCTCTCCCGAACTAGAGGTGGCTACACCTTC TRBJ1-2 . TRBV28 few
CASSPSGSKGELFF TGTGCCAGCAGTCCTAGCGGGAGTAAGGGGGAGCTGTTTTTT TRBJ2-2 TRBD2 TRBV2 .
CASRPGLEDTEAFF TGTGCCAGCAGACCAGGGTTAGAAGACACTGAAGCTTTCTTT TRBJ1-1 . TRBV5-4 .
CAIIPTGTSPQKEYF TGTGCCATCATTCCCACCGGGACTAGCCCACAAAAGGAGTACTTC TRBJ2-5 TRBD2 TRBV10-3 once
CASSLAPSGTFQFF TGTGCCAGCAGCTTAGCGCCTAGCGGGACCTTCCAGTTCTTC TRBJ2-1 TRBD2 TRBV7-8 .
CASSSTGKNTGELFF TGTGCCAGCAGCTCGACAGGGAAGAACACCGGGGAGCTGTTTTTT TRBJ2-2 TRBD1 TRBV5-6 few
CASSLGTGGNYEQYF TGCGCCAGCAGCTTGGGGACAGGGGGGAATTACGAGCAGTACTTC TRBJ2-7 TRBD1 TRBV5-1 few
CASSLLDSGRFGTQYF TGCGCCAGCAGCTTGCTGGACTCGGGGAGGTTTGGGACCCAGTACTTC TRBJ2-5 . TRBV10-1 .
CASSQEDRGSLPNYGYTF TGTGCCAGCAGCCAGGAAGACAGGGGAAGCCTCCCTAACTATGGCTACACCTTC TRBJ1-2 TRBD1 TRBV4-2 .
CASSLQLPSAQETQYF TGTGCCAGCAGCTTGCAACTACCCTCCGCGCAAGAGACCCAGTACTTC TRBJ2-5 . TRBV11-2 few
CASSLGQGKNTIYF TGTGCCAGCAGCTTGGGGCAGGGCAAAAACACCATATATTTT TRBJ1-3 . TRBV5-4 few
CAISEQAKTQYF TGTGCCATCAGTGAGCAGGCTAAGACCCAGTACTTC TRBJ2-5 . TRBV10-3 .
CASSPGVLREKLFF TGTGCCAGCAGCCCAGGGGTCCTTAGGGAAAAACTGTTTTTT TRBJ1-4 . TRBV7-2 .
CASSGQGWAQPQHF TGTGCCAGCAGTGGACAGGGTTGGGCTCAGCCCCAGCATTTT TRBJ1-5 TRBD1 TRBV2 few
CSAAADTQYF TGCAGTGCCGCGGCAGATACGCAGTATTTT TRBJ2-3 . TRBV20-1 .
CASSQGDTGELFF TGCGCCAGCAGTCAGGGGGACACCGGGGAGCTGTTTTTT TRBJ2-2 TRBD1 TRBV5-1 .
CACGQLDEQYF TGTGCCTGCGGACAGTTAGACGAGCAGTACTTC TRBJ2-7 . TRBV11-2 .
CASSLGVYSNQPQHF TGCGCCAGCAGCTTGGGAGTTTATAGCAATCAGCCCCAGCATTTT TRBJ1-5 . TRBV5-1 .
CASSLGYGKRGKNIQYF TGTGCCAGCAGCTTAGGGTACGGGAAGCGGGGCAAAAACATTCAGTACTTC TRBJ2-4 TRBD2 TRBV7-8 .
CASSVGNTGELFF TGTGCCAGCAGCGTCGGGAACACCGGGGAGCTGTTTTTT TRBJ2-2 . TRBV9 .
CASSLIGADEAFF TGCGCCAGCAGCTTGATAGGGGCAGATGAAGCTTTCTTT TRBJ1-1 . TRBV5-1 .
CASSNRGTTYGYTF TGTGCCAGTAGTAACAGGGGGACTACCTATGGCTACACCTTC TRBJ1-2 TRBD1 TRBV19 .
CASSPSGSRSYEQYF TGTGCCAGCAGCCCTAGCGGGAGTAGGTCCTACGAGCAGTACTTC TRBJ2-7 TRBD2 TRBV28 .
CARSRSYEQYF TGCGCCAGGAGTCGGTCCTACGAGCAGTACTTC TRBJ2-7 . TRBV10-1 .
CASSRGGRETQYF TGTGCCAGCAGCCGAGGGGGCCGAGAGACCCAGTACTTC TRBJ2-5 TRBD1 TRBV7-8 .
CASSSEGAGNTEAFF TGTGCCAGCAGCTCCGAAGGGGCAGGGAACACTGAAGCTTTCTTT TRBJ1-1 . TRBV7-9 .
CASSLLRGRSEAFF TGCGCCAGCAGCTTGCTCAGGGGGCGTTCTGAAGCTTTCTTT TRBJ1-1 TRBD1 TRBV5-1 .
CASSLGGLLSDEQYF TGTGCCAGCAGCTTAGGAGGGTTACTTAGCGACGAGCAGTACTTC TRBJ2-7 . TRBV7-9 .
CASSIRDFYTDTQYF TGTGCCAGCAGCATCCGGGACTTCTACACAGATACGCAGTATTTT TRBJ2-3 . TRBV9 .
CASSAAENEQFF TGTGCCAGCAGTGCGGCGGAAAATGAGCAGTTCTTC TRBJ2-1 . TRBV25-1 .
CAISESGAYGQYF TGTGCCATCAGTGAGTCGGGGGCATATGGGCAGTACTTC TRBJ2-7 . TRBV10-3 .
CASSYNRWNTEAFF TGTGCCAGCAGTTACAACAGATGGAACACTGAAGCTTTCTTT TRBJ1-1 . TRBV6-5 .
CASSVGRGTDTQYF TGCGCCAGCAGCGTGGGGAGAGGGACAGATACGCAGTATTTT TRBJ2-3 . TRBV5-1 .
CASSAPRTGQSNTIYF TGTGCCAGCAGCGCTCCCCGGACAGGCCAATCGAACACCATATATTTT TRBJ1-3 TRBD1 TRBV9 few
CASSQEAHANNEQFF TGCGCCAGCAGCCAAGAGGCCCACGCCAACAATGAGCAGTTCTTC TRBJ2-1 . TRBV4-3 .
CATHTGTSNTDTQYF TGTGCCACCCATACCGGGACTAGCAACACAGATACGCAGTATTTT TRBJ2-3 TRBD2 TRBV19 .